One and the same sample provided the 17 T cell receptor beta chains below, sequenced in a study of CXCR3-negative and CXCR3-positive naive CD8 T cells. The libraries of TRB cDNA were prepared using 5' RACE with UMI labels. TCRdb re-called the 5' RACE reads, yielding one record per CDR3 amino acid sequence without DNA. With roughly 48,000 distinct CDR3 sequences in the sample, the ten largest clones hold over 12%. Sequencing used memory CD8+ T cells from blood. These receptors all come from a human donor in good health. Some clones in this sample may be carry-over from other donors' samples.

The genes are TRBV7-9 and TRBJ2-7. The germline gives CDR1 SEHNR, CDR2 FQNEAQ (reference sequence). The CDR3 is 11 amino acids. The CDR3 protein is CASSSTYEQYF.

The J gene is TRBJ2-5, the V gene TRBV6-4; TCRdb designates TRBD1, a call that cannot be tested without DNA. This CDR3 comprises 14 residues. Germline assignment: CDR1 MRHNA and CDR2 SNTAGT. CDR3 protein: CASSDSKGRETQYF.

The V call is TRBV29-1, the J call TRBJ2-7; TCRdb designates TRBD2, a call that cannot be tested without DNA. Germline V CDR1 and CDR2: SQVTM, ANQGSEA. This CDR3 is 12 amino acids long. This chain's CDR3 is CSVVSGPYEQYF.

This clonotype counts as medium-sized by frequency. The chain carries TRBV7-2 and TRBJ1-1. The germline gives CDR1 SGHTA, CDR2 FQGNSA. The CDR3 is 13 amino acids. CDR3 residues: CASSLGWNTEAFF.

The chain links TRBV12-3 or TRBV12-4 to TRBJ2-7; lacking DNA, the TRBD1 call made by TCRdb goes unchecked. This CDR3 has 14 amino acids. CDR3: CASSLTTWGAEQYF.

The chain couples TRBV6-2 or TRBV6-3 to TRBJ1-1; checking the TCRdb D call of TRBD1 is not possible without DNA. There are 13 residues in the CDR3. Germline V gene data show CDR1 as MNHEY and CDR2 as SVGEGT. CDR3 residues: CASTILGGSEAFF.

Frequency places this clonotype as medium-sized. The chain carries TRBV6-4 and TRBJ1-2. Germline assignment: CDR1 MRHNA and CDR2 SNTAGT. The CDR3 contains 13 residues. This chain's CDR3 is CASSDLDSGGYTF.

V is TRBV29-1 and J is TRBJ2-1; TCRdb outputs TRBD1, but without DNA this stays unchecked. CDR1 and CDR2 (germline): SQVTM, ANQGSEA. The CDR3 consists of 12 residues. CDR3: CSVEDRTGEQFF.

The chain has TRBV2 and TRBJ2-1; there is no DNA to check the TCRdb D call of TRBD1. There are 16 residues in the CDR3. Germline assignment: CDR1 SNHLY and CDR2 FYNNEI. CDR3 sequence reads: CASRPPGGSSYNEQFF.

The chain combines TRBV20-1 with TRBJ1-2. The CDR3 runs 15 residues. Germline V lookup: CDR1 DFQATT, CDR2 SNEGSKA (reference sequence). The CDR3 loop reads CSARNFIWTARGYTF.

This chain connects TRBV29-1 to TRBJ2-2. There are 12 residues in the CDR3. Germline V gene lookup returns CDR1 SQVTM and CDR2 ANQGSEA. CDR3 protein: CSVDLNTGELFF.

This sequence joins TRBV6-4 and TRBJ2-3; the TCRdb call, TRBD2, lacks DNA for checking. This CDR3 region has 16 residues. Germline CDR1 reads MRHNA; CDR2 reads SNTAGT. CDR3 protein: CASSEAGTSSADTQYF.

The rearrangement uses TRBV4-3 and TRBJ1-1; the D call of TRBD1 rests on TCRdb alone, since no DNA is present to check it. The CDR3 length is 16 residues. Germline V gene data show CDR1 as LGHNA and CDR2 as YSLEER. CDR3 region: CASSQQDRGRSTEAFF.

The chain recombines TRBV15 with TRBJ2-1; TCRdb selects TRBD2, and the lack of DNA leaves this call unchecked. Per germline, CDR1 LNHNV and CDR2 YYDKDF (reference sequence). The CDR3 length is 15 residues. The CDR3: CATSRSTSLPSEQFF.

CDR3 loop: CASSTRGQGPHQETQYF. The V gene is TRBV12-3 or TRBV12-4, the J gene TRBJ2-5; absent DNA, TCRdb's TRBD1 call cannot be checked. The CDR3 sequence is 17 residues long.

The chain links TRBV28 to TRBJ1-2; TCRdb returns TRBD1, unconfirmable since there is no DNA. Germline V gene sequence: CDR1 MDHEN, CDR2 SYDVKM. The CDR3 is 15 amino acids. CDR3 protein: CASKVPGQGACGYTF.

This clonotype is deemed medium-sized (0.01 to 0.1%) by its frequency. V gene TRBV5-1 combines with J gene TRBJ2-7; TCRdb's D call of TRBD1 is untestable without DNA. The germline gives CDR1 SGHRS, CDR2 YFSETQ. CDR3 length: 14 amino acids. This CDR3 reads CASSPGQGWDEQYF.